This passage covers 20 T cell receptor beta chains from one sample sequenced in a study of cytomegalovirus exposure and HLA in healthy donors. Primers included in the PCR were 60 Vbeta and 13 Jbeta primers. Method: immunoSEQ multiplex PCR; TCRdb's copy keeps in-frame clones and lacks some. In total, the table holds 200,000 or so clones. The source material was PBMCs. All receptors come from a boy younger than 18 in good health and CMV-seronegative.

The gene calls are TRBV4-1 and TRBJ2-4, with 7 bases that match TRBD1. V was clipped by 4 bases and J by 5 bases; unmatched bases: 14. This CDR3 spans 17 amino acids. Germline V gives CDR1 MGHRA, CDR2 YSYEKL. The CDR3: CASSRIGGPKRENIQYF. The CDR3 DNA reads as TGCGCCAGCAGCCGGATAGGGGGCCCCAAAAGGGAAAACATTCAGTACTTC.

In DNA form, the CDR3 reads TGCGCCAGCAGCTTGATAGGGGGCCGGTACTACAATGAGCAGTTCTTC. It encodes CASSLIGGRYYNEQFF. This chain links TRBV5-1 with TRBJ2-1, with 7 bases lining up with TRBD1. This CDR3 has 16 amino acids. CDR1 SGHRS and CDR2 YFSETQ come from the germline V gene. The V segment lost 1 base and the J segment 3 bases; nucleotides outside the gene matches: 7. The full variable domain, its missing parts supplied by reference TRBV5-1 and TRBJ2-1, is KAGVTQTPRYLIKTRGQQVTLSCSPISGHRSVSWYQQTPGQGLQFLFEYFSETQRNKGNFPGRFSGRQFSNSRSEMNVSTLELGDSALYLCASSLIGGRYYNEQFFGPGTRLTVL.

This rearrangement joins TRBV5-4 to TRBJ1-2; TRBD1 agrees at 7 bases. CDR3 length equals 13 residues. V was clipped by 7 bases and J by 4 bases; unmatched bases: 7. The V gene's germline CDR1 is SGHNT and CDR2 YYREEE (reference sequence). The CDR3 region has the DNA TGTGCCAGCCGCCGACAGGGCGGCTATGGCTACACCTTC. It codes for CASRRQGGYGYTF.

CDR3 in amino acids: CASSESQRGPQGEQYF. In nucleotides, the CDR3 is TGCGCCAGCAGTGAGTCGCAGCGGGGGCCCCAGGGCGAGCAGTACTTC. V and J are TRBV10-1 and TRBJ2-5, with 8 positions matching TRBD2. The J call may be mistaken, given a closer DNA end match to TRBJ2-7. Germline CDR1 and CDR2: WNHNN and SYGVQD (reference sequence). The CDR3 runs 16 residues.

The rearrangement uses TRBV5-1 and TRBJ2-2, with 7 bases matching TRBD2. Looked up from germline, CDR1 is SGHRS and CDR2 is YFSETQ. J lost 0 bases, V lost 0 bases, and 8 bases had no gene match. The CDR3 is made up of 18 amino acids. The CDR3: CASSLALSGDPNTGELFF. CDR3 sequence (DNA): TGCGCCAGCAGCTTGGCCTTGAGCGGGGACCCGAACACCGGGGAGCTGTTTTTT.

The V call is TRBV9, the J call TRBJ2-7; the D gene is possibly TRBD2 (5 bases). This CDR3 region has 14 residues. Trimming removed 0 bases at V and 3 bases at J, with 10 bases between. CDR1 is SGDLS, CDR2 YYNGEE, per germline. The CDR3 coding sequence is TGTGCCAGCAGCGTAGCCAGCGGAAACTACGAGCAGTACTTC. Translated: CASSVASGNYEQYF.

The V call is TRBV5-1, the J call TRBJ2-1; no definite D call. The CDR3 totals 17 residues. V was shortened by 0 bases and J by 4 bases, with 17 bases between the two germline ends. Per the germline V gene, CDR1 is SGHRS and CDR2 is YFSETQ. The CDR3 region is CASSLDAHSSSYNEQFF. CDR3 coding DNA: TGCGCCAGCAGCTTGGACGCCCATAGCTCTTCTTACAATGAGCAGTTCTTC.

The chain uses TRBV29-1 and TRBJ2-3; maybe TRBD1 (5 bases). This CDR3 comprises 13 residues. CDR1 SQVTM and CDR2 ANQGSEA come from the germline V gene. With 4 bases removed from V and 3 bases from J, the gap between germline ends came to 11 bases. The CDR3 nucleotides read TGCAGCGTTGTGGGGCACGGAACAGATACGCAGTATTTT. It yields the protein CSVVGHGTDTQYF.

This chain links TRBV19 with TRBJ1-5; no reliable D call. This CDR3 comprises 15 residues. V was pared by 0 bases and J by 4 bases, with 10 bases between. CDR1 is LNHDA and CDR2 is SQIVND in the germline V gene (reference sequence). The CDR3 spells CASSIDPMINQPQHF. The DNA of the CDR3 is TGTGCCAGTAGTATAGATCCTATGATAAATCAGCCCCAGCATTTT.

The V call is TRBV6-5, the J call TRBJ1-3; D perhaps matches TRBD1 (5 bases). V lost 8 bases, J lost 0 bases, and 11 bases lay in between. The germline gives CDR1 MNHEY, CDR2 SVGAGI. The CDR3 covers 14 residues. In DNA form, the CDR3 reads TGTGCCAGCTCTCGGGGGACCTCTGGAAACACCATATATTTT. This sequence encodes CASSRGTSGNTIYF.

The genes are TRBV7-3 and TRBJ2-5; the match to TRBD2 covers 7 bases. The germline V gene has CDR1 SGHTA and CDR2 FQGTGA. The CDR3 contains 16 residues. The V gene end was trimmed by 2 bases and the J gene end by 5 bases; junction bases not matched to a gene: 11. The CDR3 DNA sequence: TGTGCCAGCAGCTTACTCGGCGGGGGTCTAGGGGAGACCCAGTACTTC. As protein: CASSLLGGGLGETQYF.

This sequence joins TRBV5-1 and TRBJ1-1, with D unclear. The ends were cut back, 3 bases at V and 3 bases at J, with 9 bases in the middle. Looked up from germline, CDR1 is SGHRS and CDR2 is YFSETQ. This CDR3 region has 13 residues. CDR3: CASSSVSDTEAFF. CDR3 nucleotides: TGCGCCAGCAGCTCGGTCTCGGACACTGAAGCTTTCTTT.

The chain links TRBV9 to TRBJ2-2; no clear D. Germline CDR1 is SGDLS and CDR2 is YYNGEE. This CDR3 is built from 13 residues. Trimming pared 4 bases from V and 4 bases from J, leaving 8 bases between. CDR3 protein: CASSQRLTGELFF. DNA for the CDR3: TGTGCCAGCAGCCAGAGGCTCACCGGGGAGCTGTTTTTT.

The CDR3 DNA is TGTGCCAGCAGCTTTGGACAGGGGGCCACTGGGGCCAACGTCCTGACTTTC. This encodes CASSFGQGATGANVLTF. V gene TRBV7-2 combines with J gene TRBJ2-6, with 11 bases lining up with TRBD1. Germline V gives CDR1 SGHTA, CDR2 FQGNSA. This CDR3 region has 17 residues. Trimming at V came to 3 bases and at J to 2 bases, leaving 3 bases not matched to a gene.

The gene calls are TRBV10-1 and TRBJ2-7, with a possible D match to TRBD2 (5 bases). There are 12 residues in the CDR3. Trimming stripped 7 bases from V and 1 base from J, with 8 bases between. From germline, CDR1 is WNHNN and CDR2 SYGVQD (reference sequence). The CDR3 sequence is CASIRESYEQYF. CDR3 nucleotides: TGCGCCAGCATTAGGGAGTCCTACGAGCAGTACTTC.

The chain has TRBV5-6 and TRBJ1-1, with 8 positions matching TRBD1. The CDR3 runs to 15 residues. Per germline, CDR1 SGHDT and CDR2 YYEEEE. Trimming at V came to 4 bases and at J to 5 bases, leaving 10 bases not matched to a gene. The CDR3 protein is CASSTPGGFRTEAFF. CDR3 coding DNA: TGTGCCAGCAGCACCCCAGGGGGCTTCAGGACTGAAGCTTTCTTT.

The chain uses TRBV6-5 and TRBJ1-1, with D tentatively TRBD1 (5 bases). Germline V gene sequence: CDR1 MNHEY, CDR2 SVGAGI. The CDR3 extends over 16 amino acids. V was trimmed by 0 bases and J by 1 base, leaving 12 bases between them. CDR3: CASSYSFGRGNTEAFF. CDR3 coding DNA: TGTGCCAGCAGTTACTCTTTTGGGAGGGGGAACACTGAAGCTTTCTTT.

The J gene is TRBJ2-7, the V gene TRBV6-5, with D perhaps matching TRBD1 (6 bases). CDR3 size: 15 residues. Germline V gene data show CDR1 as MNHEY and CDR2 as SVGAGI. V was shortened by 0 bases and J by 2 bases, with 11 bases between the two germline ends. The CDR3 coding sequence is TGTGCCAGCAGTTACTCACCAAGGGGGACCTACGAGCAGTACTTC. The encoded protein is CASSYSPRGTYEQYF.

The chain is built from TRBV5-8 and TRBJ1-2; D remains unclear. The length of the CDR3 is 14 residues. V was pared by 2 bases and J by 8 bases, with 16 bases between. Germline V CDR1 and CDR2: SGHTS, YDEGEE. This CDR3 reads CASSFSRTVFGYTF. CDR3 nucleotides: TGTGCCAGCAGCTTTTCGCGTACAGTTTTCGGCTACACCTTC.

The chain employs TRBV2 and TRBJ2-1; 12 positions match TRBD2. This CDR3 contains 15 residues. Per germline, CDR1 SNHLY and CDR2 FYNNEI. J was trimmed by 7 bases and V by 3 bases; bases with no gene match: 4. The CDR3 loop reads CASSDEGLAGNEQFF. CDR3 bases: TGTGCCAGCAGTGATGAGGGACTAGCGGGTAATGAGCAGTTCTTC.